This TCR beta chain appears in the sequencing data of a study of cytomegalovirus exposure and HLA in healthy donors. The primer mix had 60 Vbeta and 13 Jbeta primers. Assay: immunoSEQ multiplex PCR; the TCRdb copy retains only in-frame clones and omits some. This sample has around 190,000 clones; roughly 85% occur once, and the top ten carry 2.3%. This TCR was recovered from a woman aged 45 to 65 in good health and CMV-seronegative. Sequenced input: PBMCs.

The CDR3 protein is CASRQWTGEAFF. The CDR3 nucleotides are TGTGCCAGCAGGCAATGGACAGGGGAAGCTTTCTTT. The chain carries TRBV11-1 and TRBJ1-1; TRBD1 agrees at 8 bases. The length of the CDR3 is 12 residues. After removal of 6 bases from V and 8 bases from J, the junction contained 5 bases not matched to a gene. Germline-derived CDR1 and CDR2 are SGHAT and FQDESV (reference sequence).